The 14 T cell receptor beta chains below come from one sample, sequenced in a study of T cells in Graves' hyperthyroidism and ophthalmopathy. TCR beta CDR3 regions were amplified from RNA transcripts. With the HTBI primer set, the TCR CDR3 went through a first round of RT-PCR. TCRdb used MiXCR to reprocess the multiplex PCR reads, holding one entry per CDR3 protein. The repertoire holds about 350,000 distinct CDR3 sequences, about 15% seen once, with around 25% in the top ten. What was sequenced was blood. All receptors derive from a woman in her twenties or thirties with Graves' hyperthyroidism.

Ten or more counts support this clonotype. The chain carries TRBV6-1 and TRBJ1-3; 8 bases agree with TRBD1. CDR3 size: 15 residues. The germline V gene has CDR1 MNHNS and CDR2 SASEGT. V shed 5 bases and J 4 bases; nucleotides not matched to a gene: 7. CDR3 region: CASSPLTGAGNTIYF. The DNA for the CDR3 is TGTGCCAGCAGTCCTTTGACAGGGGCCGGAAACACCATATATTTT.

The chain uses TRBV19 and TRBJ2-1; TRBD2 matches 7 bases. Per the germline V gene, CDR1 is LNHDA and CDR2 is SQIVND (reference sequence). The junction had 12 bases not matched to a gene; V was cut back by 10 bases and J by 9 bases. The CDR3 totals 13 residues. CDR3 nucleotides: TGTGCCACCCGGGACTATCCGGGGGGTGAGCAGTTCTTC. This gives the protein CATRDYPGGEQFF.

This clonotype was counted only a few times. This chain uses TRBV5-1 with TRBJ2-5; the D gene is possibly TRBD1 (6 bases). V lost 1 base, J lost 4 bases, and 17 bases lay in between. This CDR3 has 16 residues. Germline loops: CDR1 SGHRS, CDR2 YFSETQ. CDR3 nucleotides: TGCGCCAGCAGCTTGATTTCGCCAGGGGCCCTAGAGACCCAGTACTTC. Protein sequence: CASSLISPGALETQYF.

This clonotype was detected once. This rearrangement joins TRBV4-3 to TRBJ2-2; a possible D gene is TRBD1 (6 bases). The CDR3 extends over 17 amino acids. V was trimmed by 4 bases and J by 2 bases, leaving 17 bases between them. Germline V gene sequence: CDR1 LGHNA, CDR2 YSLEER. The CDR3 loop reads CASSPGVGAINTGELFF. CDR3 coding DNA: TGCGCCAGCAGCCCCGGTGTGGGGGCGATAAACACCGGGGAGCTGTTTTTT.

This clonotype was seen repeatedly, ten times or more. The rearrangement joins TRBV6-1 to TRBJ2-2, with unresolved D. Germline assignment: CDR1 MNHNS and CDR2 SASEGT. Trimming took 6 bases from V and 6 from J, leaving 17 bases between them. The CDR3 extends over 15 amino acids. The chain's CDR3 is CASSPRQRSAGELFF. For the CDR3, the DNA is TGTGCCAGCAGCCCACGCCAGAGGAGCGCCGGGGAGCTGTTTTTT.

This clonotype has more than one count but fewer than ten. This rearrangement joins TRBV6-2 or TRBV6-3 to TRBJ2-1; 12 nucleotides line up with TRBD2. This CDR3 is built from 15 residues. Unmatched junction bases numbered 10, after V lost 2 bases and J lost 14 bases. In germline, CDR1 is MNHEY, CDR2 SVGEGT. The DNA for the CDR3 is TGTGCCAGCAGTTACAGTCTAGCGGGAGGGCCCGGGGAGTTCTTC. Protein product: CASSYSLAGGPGEFF.

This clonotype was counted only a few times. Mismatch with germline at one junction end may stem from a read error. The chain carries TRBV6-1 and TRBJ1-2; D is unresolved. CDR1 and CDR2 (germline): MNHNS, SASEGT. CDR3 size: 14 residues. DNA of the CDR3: TGTGCCAGCGGAAATGGCGGGAGATTCTATGCCTACACCTTC. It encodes CASGNGGRFYAYTF.

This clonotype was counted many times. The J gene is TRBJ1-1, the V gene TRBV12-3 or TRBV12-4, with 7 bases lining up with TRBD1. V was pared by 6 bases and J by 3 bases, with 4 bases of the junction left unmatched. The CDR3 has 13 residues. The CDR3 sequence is CASRQQGYTEAFF. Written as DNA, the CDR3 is TGTGCCAGCAGGCAACAGGGGTACACTGAAGCTTTCTTT.

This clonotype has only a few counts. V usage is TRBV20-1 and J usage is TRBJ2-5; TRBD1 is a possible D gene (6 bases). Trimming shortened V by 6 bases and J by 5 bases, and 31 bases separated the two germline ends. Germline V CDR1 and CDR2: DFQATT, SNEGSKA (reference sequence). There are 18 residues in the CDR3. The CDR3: CSALKSAGAHRIAETQYF. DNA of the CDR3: TGCAGTGCCCTAAAGTCGGCAGGGGCGCATAGGATCGCGGAGACCCAGTACTTC.

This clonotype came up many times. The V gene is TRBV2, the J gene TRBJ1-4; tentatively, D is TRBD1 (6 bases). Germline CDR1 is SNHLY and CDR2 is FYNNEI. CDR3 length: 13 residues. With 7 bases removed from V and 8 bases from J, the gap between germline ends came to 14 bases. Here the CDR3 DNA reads TGTGCCAGCAAAGAGGGGGTCAGGGAAAAACTGTTTTTT. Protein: CASKEGVREKLFF.

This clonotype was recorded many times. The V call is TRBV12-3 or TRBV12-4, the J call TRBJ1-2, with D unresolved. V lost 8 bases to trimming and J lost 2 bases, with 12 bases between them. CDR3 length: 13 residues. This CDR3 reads CASGRSSNYGYTF. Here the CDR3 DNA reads TGTGCCAGCGGCCGGTCCTCGAACTATGGCTACACCTTC.

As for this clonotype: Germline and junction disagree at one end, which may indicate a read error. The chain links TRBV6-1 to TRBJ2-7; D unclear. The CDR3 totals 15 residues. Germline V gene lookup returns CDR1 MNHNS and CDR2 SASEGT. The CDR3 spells CAISNRQVLSYEQYF. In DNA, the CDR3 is TGTGCCATCAGTAACCGCCAAGTCCTTTCCTACGAGCAGTACTTC.

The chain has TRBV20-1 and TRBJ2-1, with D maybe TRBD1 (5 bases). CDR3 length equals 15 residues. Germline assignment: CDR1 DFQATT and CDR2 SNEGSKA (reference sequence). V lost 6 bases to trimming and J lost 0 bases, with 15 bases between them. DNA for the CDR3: TGCAGTGCAGAAGGCGGACAAAGCTCCTACAATGAGCAGTTCTTC. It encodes CSAEGGQSSYNEQFF.

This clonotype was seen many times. The CDR3 nucleotides are TGTGCCAGCAGTTCAGGTTTGTCCGATCAGCCCCAGCATTTT. Residues: CASSSGLSDQPQHF. The V and J genes are TRBV28 and TRBJ1-5; no reliable D call. Per germline, CDR1 MDHEN and CDR2 SYDVKM. This CDR3 has 14 residues. The V and J ends lost 4 bases and 5 bases respectively, with 12 bases between them.